One and the same sample provided the 25 T cell receptor beta chains below, sequenced in a study of cytomegalovirus exposure and HLA in healthy donors. Amplification used 60 Vbeta primers and 13 Jbeta primers. Sequencing was performed with immunoSEQ multiplex PCR; in TCRdb, only in-frame clones are kept and a portion is missing. Of roughly 170,000 clones detected, about three quarters appear once; the ten largest clones hold less than 3%. The sample consisted of PBMCs. These receptors all stem from a female donor in good health and CMV-seronegative.

The chain uses TRBV4-3 and TRBJ1-1; 7 nucleotides line up with TRBD1. The CDR3 contains 14 residues. Trimming cost V 4 bases and J 1 base; bases outside gene matches: 3. Germline V gene sequence: CDR1 LGHNA, CDR2 YSLEER. The CDR3 sequence: CASSPQGPNTEAFF. The DNA of the CDR3 is TGCGCCAGCAGCCCACAGGGGCCGAACACTGAAGCTTTCTTT.

This clone has only a few counts. This rearrangement joins TRBV5-5 to TRBJ2-5; D remains unclear. The V end lost 2 bases, the J end lost 7 bases, and 9 bases lay between the germline ends. CDR3 length: 12 residues. Germline CDR1 is SGHKS and CDR2 is YYEKEE (reference sequence). The CDR3 DNA follows: TGTGCCAGCAGCTTCCATCCAGGGACCCAGTACTTC. Translation: CASSFHPGTQYF.

V and J are TRBV18 and TRBJ1-2; 7 bases agree with TRBD1. Germline V lookup: CDR1 KGHSH, CDR2 LQKENI. Trimming took 3 bases from V and 2 from J; bases not matched to a gene: 9. This CDR3 has 16 amino acids. Here the CDR3 reads CASSPSWTGLNYGYTF. Written as DNA, the CDR3 is TGTGCCAGCTCACCTAGTTGGACAGGCCTCAACTATGGCTACACCTTC.

The rearrangement uses TRBV11-1 and TRBJ2-2; D is ambiguous. CDR1 and CDR2 (germline): SGHAT, FQDESV (reference sequence). The V and J ends lost 5 bases and 2 bases respectively, with 6 bases between them. The CDR3 contains 13 residues. The CDR3 nucleotides read TGTGCCAGCAGCGGTCTAAACACCGGGGAGCTGTTTTTT. It encodes CASSGLNTGELFF.

This rearrangement joins TRBV28 to TRBJ1-2; tentative D call: TRBD1 (6 bases). This CDR3 has 13 amino acids. Germline V gene data show CDR1 as MDHEN and CDR2 as SYDVKM. V lost 5 bases and J lost 8, with 15 bases in between. The CDR3, as DNA: TGTGCCAGCAGTCCTAACAGGGCTTGGGGCTACACCTTC. It is translated as CASSPNRAWGYTF.

The chain is built from TRBV28 and TRBJ2-7; D ambiguous. V was cut by 8 bases and J by 2 bases, with 13 bases left in between. CDR3 length: 13 amino acids. The germline V gene has CDR1 MDHEN and CDR2 SYDVKM. CDR3 sequence: CASGSHETYEQYF. The CDR3 DNA reads TGTGCCAGCGGCTCTCATGAAACCTACGAGCAGTACTTC.

The chain combines TRBV19 with TRBJ1-6, with no clear D. The V end lost 3 bases, the J end lost 0 bases, and 9 bases lay between the germline ends. The V gene's germline CDR1 is LNHDA and CDR2 SQIVND (reference sequence). This CDR3 contains 16 residues. Here the CDR3 DNA reads TGTGCCAGTAGTATCGTGGGCGTCTCCTATAATTCACCCCTCCACTTT. Translation: CASSIVGVSYNSPLHF.

This rearrangement joins TRBV19 to TRBJ2-7, with D hard to call. Germline values: CDR1 LNHDA, CDR2 SQIVND (reference sequence). V dropped 5 bases and J dropped 1 base, with 9 bases sitting between them. The CDR3 has 13 amino acids. CDR3: CASSPQVSYEQYF. CDR3 nucleotides: TGTGCCAGTAGTCCTCAGGTATCCTACGAGCAGTACTTC.

This clone occurred a few times. The rearrangement joins TRBV2 to TRBJ2-2, with 10 positions matching TRBD2. In germline, CDR1 is SNHLY, CDR2 FYNNEI. This CDR3 has 16 residues. Germline trimming cut 4 bases from V and 5 bases from J; bases unmatched to any gene: 7. As DNA, the CDR3 is TGTGCCAGCAGTGGATATAGCGGGGGGTGGACCGGGGAGCTGTTTTTT. Protein: CASSGYSGGWTGELFF.

The chain joins TRBV9 to TRBJ2-5, with 10 nucleotides matching TRBD2. V was clipped by 0 bases and J by 5 bases; unmatched bases: 7. This CDR3 is 16 amino acids long. CDR1 is SGDLS, CDR2 YYNGEE, per germline. CDR3 sequence reads: CASSVEVAGGGETQYF. The CDR3 bases are TGTGCCAGCAGCGTAGAAGTAGCGGGAGGCGGGGAGACCCAGTACTTC.

With regard to this clone: The same CDR3 also results from other DNA sequences found in this sample. V gene TRBV9 combines with J gene TRBJ2-5; a possible D gene is TRBD1 (5 bases). The V end was cut by 0 bases, the J end by 1 base, with 7 bases between. The germline V gene has CDR1 SGDLS and CDR2 YYNGEE. CDR3 length: 14 residues. CDR3 sequence: CASSVGGSQETQYF. The CDR3 DNA reads as TGTGCCAGCAGCGTAGGGGGCAGCCAAGAGACCCAGTACTTC.

The chain carries TRBV7-9 and TRBJ2-3; maybe TRBD2 (5 bases). V was clipped by 3 bases and J by 2 bases, with 12 bases between them. CDR3 length equals 15 residues. Germline V gene sequence: CDR1 SEHNR, CDR2 FQNEAQ (reference sequence). CDR3 sequence: CASSLSGLSTDTQYF. The DNA of the CDR3 is TGTGCCAGCAGCTTGAGTGGACTCTCCACAGATACGCAGTATTTT.

V usage is TRBV9 and J usage is TRBJ2-3; 7 bases are a match to TRBD2. CDR1 and CDR2 from the germline V gene are SGDLS and YYNGEE. After removal of 0 bases from V and 8 bases from J, the junction contained 6 bases not matched to a gene. This CDR3 contains 14 residues. The CDR3 sequence: CASSVVGGEGTQYF. CDR3 sequence (DNA): TGTGCCAGCAGCGTAGTGGGAGGGGAGGGTACGCAGTATTTT.

This clone has just a few counts. The rearrangement links TRBV9 to TRBJ1-2; 7 bases agree with TRBD1. CDR3 length: 14 amino acids. The J segment lost 2 bases and the V segment lost 3 bases, leaving 4 bases of the junction unmatched. CDR1 SGDLS and CDR2 YYNGEE come from the germline V gene. The CDR3 coding sequence is TGTGCCAGCAGCGCGCAGGGGGAAAACTATGGCTACACCTTC. As protein: CASSAQGENYGYTF. The full variable domain, completed using reference TRBV9 and TRBJ1-2, is DSGVTQTPKHLITATGQRVTLRCSPRSGDLSVYWYQQSLDQGLQFLIQYYNGEERAKGNILERFSAQQFPDLHSELNLSSLELGDSALYFCASSAQGENYGYTFGSGTRLTVV.

The chain has TRBV7-9 and TRBJ2-2; D is perhaps TRBD2 (6 bases). The CDR3 totals 16 residues. Germline CDR1 is SEHNR and CDR2 is FQNEAQ (reference sequence). V lost 0 bases, J lost 1 base, and 9 bases lay in between. The CDR3 protein is CASSLAPGENTGELFF. The CDR3 coding sequence is TGTGCCAGCAGCTTAGCGCCGGGGGAGAACACCGGGGAGCTGTTTTTT.

The sample holds a few counts of this clone. The chain has TRBV7-9 and TRBJ2-7; D uncertain. V lost 4 bases to trimming and J lost 3 bases, with 7 bases between them. The CDR3 contains 12 residues. Germline CDR1 and CDR2: SEHNR and FQNEAQ (reference sequence). CDR3 sequence (DNA): TGTGCCAGCAGCTCCTCGGGCTACGAGCAGTACTTC. Translation: CASSSSGYEQYF.

The chain employs TRBV7-9 and TRBJ2-5, with 10 bases identical to TRBD2. The CDR3 is 15 residues long. In germline, CDR1 is SEHNR, CDR2 FQNEAQ (reference sequence). V lost 5 bases and J lost 8; bases outside the gene matches: 11. The CDR3 DNA is TGTGCCAGCAGCAGGGCCGGACTAGCGGCCAATACCCAGTACTTC. Residues: CASSRAGLAANTQYF.

The J gene is TRBJ1-5, the V gene TRBV19, with D unresolved. The ends were cut back, 6 bases at V and 4 bases at J, with 7 bases in the middle. The CDR3 is 12 residues long. Germline V gene lookup returns CDR1 LNHDA and CDR2 SQIVND (reference sequence). This CDR3 is CASRKTNQPQHF. DNA of the CDR3: TGTGCCAGTAGGAAGACAAATCAGCCCCAGCATTTT.

Concerning this clone: Compared with germline, one end of the junction differs, possibly owing to a read error. The rearrangement links TRBV10-1 to TRBJ2-2; D may be TRBD1 (6 bases). This CDR3 has 12 residues. CDR1 is WNHNN and CDR2 is SYGVQD in the germline V gene (reference sequence). This CDR3 is CASRDGQRGAVF. In DNA form, the CDR3 reads TGCGCCAGCAGGGATGGACAGAGGGGAGCTGTTTTT.

The chain carries TRBV30 and TRBJ2-7; D gene ambiguous. Germline values: CDR1 GTSNPN, CDR2 SVGIG (reference sequence). The CDR3 contains 13 residues. The V and J ends lost 5 bases and 2 bases respectively, with 13 bases between them. The CDR3 DNA is TGTGCCTGGGAACAAGACAAAACCTACGAGCAGTACTTC. This sequence encodes CAWEQDKTYEQYF.

J is TRBJ2-3 and V is TRBV13; 12 nucleotides agree with TRBD2. After removal of 5 bases from V and 5 bases from J, the junction contained 5 bases not matched to a gene. From germline, CDR1 is PRHDT and CDR2 FYEKMQ (reference sequence). The CDR3 is made up of 15 amino acids. For the CDR3, the DNA is TGTGCCAGCAGCCCGACTAGCGGGGGCAAAGATACGCAGTATTTT. This gives the protein CASSPTSGGKDTQYF.

V gene TRBV15 combines with J gene TRBJ2-1, with 9 bases lining up with TRBD2. The V gene end was trimmed by 1 base and the J gene end by 8 bases; junction bases not matched to a gene: 9. This CDR3 comprises 16 residues. Germline assignment: CDR1 LNHNV and CDR2 YYDKDF (reference sequence). This chain's CDR3 is CATSRARASGTDEQFF. The CDR3 nucleotides are TGTGCCACCAGCAGAGCACGGGCTAGCGGGACTGATGAGCAGTTCTTC.

This clone came up a few times. One end of the junction is discordant with germline, which a read error may explain. The chain carries TRBV6-6 and TRBJ1-2, with 7 bases lining up with TRBD1. This CDR3 region has 11 residues. CDR1 MNHNY and CDR2 SVGAGI come from the germline V gene (reference sequence). The CDR3 reads CAGRGSYGYTF. As DNA, the CDR3 is TGTGCCGGCAGGGGGAGCTATGGCTACACCTTC.

The chain employs TRBV15 and TRBJ1-4; D is perhaps TRBD1 (5 bases). The CDR3 sequence is 15 residues long. Trimming took off 5 bases at V and 6 bases at J, with 16 bases between the two ends. The germline gives CDR1 LNHNV, CDR2 YYDKDF (reference sequence). CDR3 region: CATSGGGAADEKLFF. CDR3 bases: TGTGCCACCAGCGGAGGTGGGGCTGCGGATGAAAAACTGTTTTTT. The full variable domain, completed using reference TRBV15 and TRBJ1-4, is DAMVIQNPRYQVTQFGKPVTLSCSQTLNHNVMYWYQQKSSQAPKLLFHYYDKDFNNEADTPDNFQSRRPNTSFCFLDIRSPGLGDTAMYLCATSGGGAADEKLFFGSGTQLSVL.

The rearrangement joins TRBV7-9 to TRBJ2-1, with 7 nucleotides matching TRBD1. This CDR3 spans 14 amino acids. Trimming at V came to 6 bases and at J to 8 bases, leaving 10 bases not matched to a gene. Per the germline V gene, CDR1 is SEHNR and CDR2 is FQNEAQ (reference sequence). DNA of the CDR3: TGTGCCAGCAGGGGGCGGACAGGATGGGATGAGCAGTTCTTC. It translates to CASRGRTGWDEQFF.